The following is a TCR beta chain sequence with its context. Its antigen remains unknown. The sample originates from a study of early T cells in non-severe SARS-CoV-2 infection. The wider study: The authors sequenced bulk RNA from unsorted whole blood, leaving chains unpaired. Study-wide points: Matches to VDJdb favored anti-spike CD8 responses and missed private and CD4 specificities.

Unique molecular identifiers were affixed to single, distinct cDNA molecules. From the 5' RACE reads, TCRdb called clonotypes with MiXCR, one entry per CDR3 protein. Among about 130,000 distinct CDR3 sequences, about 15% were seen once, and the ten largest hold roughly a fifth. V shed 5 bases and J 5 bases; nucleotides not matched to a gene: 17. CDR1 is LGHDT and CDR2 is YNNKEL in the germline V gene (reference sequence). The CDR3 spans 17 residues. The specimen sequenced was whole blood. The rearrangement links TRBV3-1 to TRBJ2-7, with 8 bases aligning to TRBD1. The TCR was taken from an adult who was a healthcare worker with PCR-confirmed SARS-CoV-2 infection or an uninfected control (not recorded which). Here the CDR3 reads CASSNPVGTGTLHEQYF. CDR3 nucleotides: TGTGCCAGCAGCAACCCCGTTGGGACAGGTACCCTCCACGAGCAGTACTTC.